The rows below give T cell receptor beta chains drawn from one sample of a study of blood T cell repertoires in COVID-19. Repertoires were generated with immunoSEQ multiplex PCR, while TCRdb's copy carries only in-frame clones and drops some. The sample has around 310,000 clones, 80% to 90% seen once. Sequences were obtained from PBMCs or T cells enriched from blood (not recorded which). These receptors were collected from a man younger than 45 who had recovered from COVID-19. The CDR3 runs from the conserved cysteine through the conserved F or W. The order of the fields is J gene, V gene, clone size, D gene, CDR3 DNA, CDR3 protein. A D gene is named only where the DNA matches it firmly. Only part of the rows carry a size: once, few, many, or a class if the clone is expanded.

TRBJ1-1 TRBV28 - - TGTGCCAGCAGAACCGTTAGCGGGACCCTTGAAACTGAAGCTTTCTTT CASRTVSGTLETEAFF
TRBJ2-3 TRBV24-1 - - TGTGCCACCAGTGATTTAGGAGGGATTAGCACAGATACGCAGTATTTT CATSDLGGISTDTQYF
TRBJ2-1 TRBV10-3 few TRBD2 TGTGCCATCAGTGAGCCGGGACTAGCGGGGCCTAATGAGCAGTTCTTC CAISEPGLAGPNEQFF
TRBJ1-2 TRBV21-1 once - TGTGCCAGCAGCACGAATCCGGCAGGCCAGGGTGGCTACACCTTC CASSTNPAGQGGYTF
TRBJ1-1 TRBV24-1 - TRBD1 TGTGCCACCAGTGACCCAGACAGGGGTGAAGCTTTCTTT CATSDPDRGEAFF
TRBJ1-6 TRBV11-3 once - TGTGCCAGCAGCTTCGGGGGGCGTTCACCCCTCCACTTT CASSFGGRSPLHF
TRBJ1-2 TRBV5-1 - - TGCGCCAGCCGGCCACAGCAGCAGAACTATGGCTACACCTTC CASRPQQQNYGYTF
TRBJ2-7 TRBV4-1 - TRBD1 TGCGCCAGCAGCCAGGGACAGAGGCCATCCTACGAGCAGTACTTC CASSQGQRPSYEQYF
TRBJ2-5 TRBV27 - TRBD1 TGTGCCAGCAGTTGGACAGGGAAAGAGACCCAGTACTTC CASSWTGKETQYF
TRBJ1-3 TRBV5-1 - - TGCGCCAGCAGCTTGGGGGACAACAACTCTGGAAACACCATATATTTT CASSLGDNNSGNTIYF
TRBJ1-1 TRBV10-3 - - TGTGCCAGCCGGGGGGAGGTGGACACTGAAGCTTTCTTT CASRGEVDTEAFF
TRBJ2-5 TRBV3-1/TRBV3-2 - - TGTGCCAGCGCCCGGGTGGGTCGGGAGACCCAGTACTTC CASARVGRETQYF
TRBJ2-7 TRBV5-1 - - TGCGCCAGCAGCTTGGGTGGCAGGGGAATAAGTATGAGGTACTTC CASSLGGRGISMRYF
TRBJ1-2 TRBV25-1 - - TGTGCCAGCAGTGAAGGGTCGGTTGTAGGGGTTGACTATGGCTACACCTTC CASSEGSVVGVDYGYTF
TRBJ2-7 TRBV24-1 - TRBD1 TGTGCCACCAGTGACGCCGGGACAGGGGGCCACGAGCAGTACTTC CATSDAGTGGHEQYF
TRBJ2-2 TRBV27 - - TGTGCCAGCAGTTGGGAAGGGGGAGGGATGATCACCGGGGAGCTGTTTTTT CASSWEGGGMITGELFF
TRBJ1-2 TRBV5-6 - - TGTGCCAGCAGCCCAGTATTGATACGTAACTATGGCTACACCTTC CASSPVLIRNYGYTF
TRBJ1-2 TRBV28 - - TGTGCCAGCAGTTTAGCGTCTGTATTGGGCTACACCTTC CASSLASVLGYTF
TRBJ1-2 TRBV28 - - TGTGCCAGCAGTTTAGTGGCCTATGGCTACACCTTC CASSLVAYGYTF
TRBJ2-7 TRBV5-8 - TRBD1 TGTGCCAGCAGCTTGTGGGACAGGGCGGTCGAGCAGTACTTC CASSLWDRAVEQYF
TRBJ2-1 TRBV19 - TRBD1 TGTGCCAGTAGCACTTCGACAGGGATCCCCTCCTACAATGAGCAGTTCTTC CASSTSTGIPSYNEQFF
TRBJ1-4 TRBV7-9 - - TGTGCCAGCAGCTTAGGAGTAGGGACTCGTAATGAAAAACTGTTTTTT CASSLGVGTRNEKLFF
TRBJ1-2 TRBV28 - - TGTGCCAGCAGTTCTTTGACAGTGGATTATGGCTACACCTTC CASSSLTVDYGYTF
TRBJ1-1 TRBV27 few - TGTGCCAGCAGTTTACTATATAACACTGAAGCTTTCTTT CASSLLYNTEAFF
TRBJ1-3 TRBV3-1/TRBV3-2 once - TGTGCCAGCAGCCAAAACCACGGGGGAAACACCATATATTTT CASSQNHGGNTIYF
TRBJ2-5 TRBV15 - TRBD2 TGTGCCACCAGCGGCGGGACTAGCCAAGAGACCCAGTACTTC CATSGGTSQETQYF
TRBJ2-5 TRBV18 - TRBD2 TGTGCCAGCTCACCTCAGCGGGGGGCCCCCCAAGAGACCCAGTACTTC CASSPQRGAPQETQYF
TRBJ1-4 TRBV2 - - TGTGCCAGCAGTACGGACAGAGTAAATGAAAAACTGTTTTTT CASSTDRVNEKLFF
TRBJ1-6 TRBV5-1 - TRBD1 TGCGCCAGCACCGAGAGGACAGGGCCTTCGGGGTATAATTCACCCCTCCACTTT CASTERTGPSGYNSPLHF
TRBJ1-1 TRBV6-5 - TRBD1 TGTGCCAGCATCGGACAGGGAGCCGAAGCTTTCTTT CASIGQGAEAFF
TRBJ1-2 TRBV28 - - TGTGCCAGCAGTTTAGGAGCAGGGCACTATGGCTACACCTTC CASSLGAGHYGYTF
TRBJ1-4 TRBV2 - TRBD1 TGTGCCAGCAGACCGACAGGGAAGAGGGATGAAAAACTGTTTTTT CASRPTGKRDEKLFF
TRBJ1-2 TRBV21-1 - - TGTGCCAGCAGCGAAGGCGGAGCCTGCTGTGCGGGCTACACCTTC CASSEGGACCAGYTF
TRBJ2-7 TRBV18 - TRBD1 TGTGCCAGCTCACCATCCCGGGACAGGTCCTACGAGCAGTACTTC CASSPSRDRSYEQYF
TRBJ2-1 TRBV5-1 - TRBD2 TGCGCCAGCAGCTCGTCTAGCGGGGGGACCTACAATGAGCAGTTCTTC CASSSSSGGTYNEQFF
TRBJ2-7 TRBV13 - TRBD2 TGTGCCAGCAGTCAAGCGGGACCTAACGAGCAGTACTTC CASSQAGPNEQYF
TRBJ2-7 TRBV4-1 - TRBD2 TGCGCCAGCAGCGGTCTAGCGGGGGGCAAATACGAGCAGTACTTC CASSGLAGGKYEQYF
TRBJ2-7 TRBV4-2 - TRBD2 TGTGCCAGCAGCCAAGCGGCTAGCGGGGGGGCGTCGTACGAGCAGTACTTC CASSQAASGGASYEQYF
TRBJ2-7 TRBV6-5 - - TGTGCCAGCAGTTACTTACCTCTACGCTCCTACGAGCAGTACTTC CASSYLPLRSYEQYF
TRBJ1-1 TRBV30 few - TGTGCCTGGAACCCGGGGGGAAGGACTGAAGCTTTCTTT CAWNPGGRTEAFF
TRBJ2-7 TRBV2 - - TGTGCCAGCAGAGATTGGAGAGGCGAGCAGTACTTC CASRDWRGEQYF
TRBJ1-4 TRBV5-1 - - TGCGCCAGCAGAGATGGTGGGGGCGAAGAAAAACTGTTTTTT CASRDGGGEEKLFF
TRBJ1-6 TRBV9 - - TGTGCCAGCAGCGTAGAGCCCGGGTTAGGTTCACCCCTCCACTTT CASSVEPGLGSPLHF
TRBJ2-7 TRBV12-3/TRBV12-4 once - TGTGCCAGCAGCCTGACTACAAAGTACGAGCAGTACTTC CASSLTTKYEQYF
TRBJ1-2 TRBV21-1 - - TGTGCCAGCGGCCGGACAGGGGGATTTTGGTTTTATGGCTACACCTTC CASGRTGGFWFYGYTF
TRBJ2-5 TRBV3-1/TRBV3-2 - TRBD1 TGTGCCAGCAGCCCCCGTTGGACAGGGGGCCAAGAGACCCAGTACTTC CASSPRWTGGQETQYF
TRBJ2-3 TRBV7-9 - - TGTGCCAGCAGCTTGCTGACAGGCGGACACACAGATACGCAGTATTTT CASSLLTGGHTDTQYF
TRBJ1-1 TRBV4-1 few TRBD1 TGCGCCAGCAGTCCGGACAGGGACACTGAAGCTTTCTTT CASSPDRDTEAFF
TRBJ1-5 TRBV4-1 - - TGCGCCAGCAGCCAAGATGACGGGCGGGAGCCCCAGCATTTT CASSQDDGREPQHF